This entry concerns a single TCR beta chain. The antigen this receptor binds is unknown. This is a mouse receptor, so gene names and germline sequences are those of the mouse. The sequenced fragment ends 1 residue before the CDR3 boundary, so the rest is inferred from the germline J gene. This sample is drawn from a study of tissue T cells after allogeneic stem cell transplantation (dated 2022 in TCRdb). Some background on the complete study: Using research autopsies of patients with and without GVHD, plus mouse models of GVHD, the study profiled TCR beta repertoires across many tissues. The human arm was a prospective observational study without blinding or randomization. The study at large found these results: In both patients and mice, T cells from blood and spleen covered only a limited part of the TCR repertoire found in tissues. Within patients, how anatomically similar the tissues were was a key factor in shaping TCR repertoire composition, regardless of disease or transplant status. The study did not determine which tissue TCRs were alloreactive or antigen-specific, and some clones might have been persisting host cells. Only a few T cell clones appeared in more than one patient, yet motif-based clustering showed tissue-specific repertoire signatures that were shared between patients. Sampling depth was acknowledged as a limitation, and the patient cohort was both small and clinically heterogeneous.

The receptor library was made with the immunoSEQ multiplex PCR assay. TCRbeta CDR3 sequencing was performed at survey depth by Adaptive Biotechnologies, and CDR3 sequences, V/J genes, productive frequency and template counts were reported. TCR beta CDR3 regions were amplified from genomic DNA rather than RNA. The study's processing was this. Jensen-Shannon divergence was used to quantify pairwise repertoire overlap between tissues, with a value of 1 meaning complete divergence and a value of 0 meaning identical repertoires. Tissues were clustered by single-linkage agglomerative hierarchical clustering of pairwise JSD values, and the clustering results were displayed as dendrograms. GLIPH2 was applied to all patient samples using simulation_depth 1000, kmer_min_depth 3, and cdr3_length_cutoff 8, and only groups with more than two unique CDR3s were retained. A standardized tissue-overlap score was calculated by extrapolating Jaccard GLIPH-group overlap across patients to a standard repertoire size of 1000 clones. Associations of diversity with clinical or experimental variables used linear mixed-effect models with tissue fixed effects and individual random effects. The table comes from immuneACCESS by way of TCRdb, which keeps in-frame sequences with V and J called. Part of the clones is missing from these tables; in studies checked, under half for an unresolved V gene and the rest for unknown reasons. The V and J calls and the clone size are those of that table, but D and trimming were determined from the DNA. In all, the sample holds roughly 45,000 clones, and around 70% of those were seen once. The ten largest clones add up to less than 0.85% of the sample.

The V and J ends are trimmed by 0 bases and 4 bases, leaving 6 bases between them. The germline V gene provides CDR1 GKSSPN and CDR2 SITVG. The CDR3 goes from the cysteine to the phenylalanine over 13 residues. Part of the CDR3 DNA is given, 36 bases translated from base 1. Sequencing input: sorted cells pooled from one or two spleens. The chain joins TRBV31 to TRBJ1-4; the D gene is not confidently resolved. The clonotype originates from a pool of C57BL/6 mice in good health. CDR3 DNA (partial): TGTGCCTGGAGTCTAGTCAACAACGAAAGATTATTT. Its coded protein is CAWSLVNNERLF. From start to end, the CDR3 is CAWSLVNNERLFF.